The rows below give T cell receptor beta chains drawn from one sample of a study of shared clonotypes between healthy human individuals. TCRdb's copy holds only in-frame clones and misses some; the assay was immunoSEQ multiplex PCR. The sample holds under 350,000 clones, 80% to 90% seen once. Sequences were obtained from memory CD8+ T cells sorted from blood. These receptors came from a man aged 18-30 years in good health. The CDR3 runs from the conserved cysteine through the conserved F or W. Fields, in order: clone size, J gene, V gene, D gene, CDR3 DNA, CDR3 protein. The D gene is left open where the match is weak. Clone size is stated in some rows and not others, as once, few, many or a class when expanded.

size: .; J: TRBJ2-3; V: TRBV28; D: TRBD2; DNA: TGTGCCAGCAATAGCGGGGGGCCCACAGATACGCAGTATTTT; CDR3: CASNSGGPTDTQYF
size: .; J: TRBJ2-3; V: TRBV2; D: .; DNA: TGTGCCAGCACCGTAGATTTGGCAGATACGCAGTATTTT; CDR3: CASTVDLADTQYF
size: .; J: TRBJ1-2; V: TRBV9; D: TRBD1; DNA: TGTGCCAGCAGCGGCCTGGACAGGGGTTTAGACTATGGCTACACCTTC; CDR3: CASSGLDRGLDYGYTF
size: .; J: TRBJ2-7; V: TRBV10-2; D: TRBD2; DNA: TGCGCCAGCACAAGCGGGGACTACGAGCAGTACTTC; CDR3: CASTSGDYEQYF
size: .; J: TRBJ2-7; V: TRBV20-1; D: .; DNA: TGCAGTGCTAGGGTGTACGAGCAGTACTTC; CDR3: CSARVYEQYF
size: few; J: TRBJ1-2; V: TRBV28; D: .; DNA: TGTGCCAGCAGTTTCCCCTGGACCTCTAACTATGGCTACACCTTC; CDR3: CASSFPWTSNYGYTF
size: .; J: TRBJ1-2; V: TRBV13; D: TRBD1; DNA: TGTGCCAGCAGCTCGACATCCGGACAGGGAGGAAACTATGGCTACACCTTC; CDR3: CASSSTSGQGGNYGYTF
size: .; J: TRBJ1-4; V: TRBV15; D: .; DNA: TGTGCCACCAGCAGATGGCGAGCAGGGCGGAATGAAAAACTGTTTTTT; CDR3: CATSRWRAGRNEKLFF
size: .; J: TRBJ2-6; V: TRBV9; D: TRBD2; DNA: TGTGCCAGCGCGGCTGGCAGCGGGGTATCCTCTGGGGCCAACGTCCTGACTTTC; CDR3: CASAAGSGVSSGANVLTF
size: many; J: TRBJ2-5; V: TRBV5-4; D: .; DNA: TGTGCCAGCAGCCTAGCACCCAGGGAGACCCAGTACTTC; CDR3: CASSLAPRETQYF
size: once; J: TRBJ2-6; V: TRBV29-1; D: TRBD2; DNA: TGCAGCGTTGAAGATCTCCTCGGCGGGAGGGACTCTGGGGCCAACGTCCTGACTTTC; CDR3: CSVEDLLGGRDSGANVLTF
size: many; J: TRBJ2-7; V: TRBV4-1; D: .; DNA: TGCGCCAGCAGCCAAGAGGCCGGACGGTCTTACGAGCAGTACTTC; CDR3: CASSQEAGRSYEQYF
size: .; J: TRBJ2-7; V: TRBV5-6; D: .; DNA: TGTGCCAGCAGCTTGGCCGGTCCGGGCTCCTACGAGCAGTACTTC; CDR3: CASSLAGPGSYEQYF
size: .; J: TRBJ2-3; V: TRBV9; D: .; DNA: TGTGCCAGCAGCGCTAACACAGATACGCAGTATTTT; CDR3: CASSANTDTQYF
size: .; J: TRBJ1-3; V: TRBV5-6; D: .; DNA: TGTGCCAGCAGCTTATGGGGATCTGGAAACACCATATATTTT; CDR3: CASSLWGSGNTIYF
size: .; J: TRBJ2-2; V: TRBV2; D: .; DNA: TGTGCCAGCCGGGCCGGAGCAACAGGGAGGAACACCGGGGAGCTGTTTTTT; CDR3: CASRAGATGRNTGELFF
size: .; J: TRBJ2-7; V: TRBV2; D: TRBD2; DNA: TGTGCCAGCAGTCCTAGCGGGCCCCACTACGAGCAGTACTTC; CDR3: CASSPSGPHYEQYF
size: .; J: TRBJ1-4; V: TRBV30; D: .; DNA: TGTGCCTGGAGTGCGGTAAGAGGGTACAAACTGTTTTTT; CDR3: CAWSAVRGYKLFF
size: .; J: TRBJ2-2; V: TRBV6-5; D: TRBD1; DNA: TGTGCCAGCAGTTACTCTAACAGGGGTGGCACCGGGGAGCTGTTTTTT; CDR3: CASSYSNRGGTGELFF
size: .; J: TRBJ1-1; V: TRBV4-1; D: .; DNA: TGCGCCAGCAGCCGAAGGCCGGGTGGTGACACTGAAGCTTTCTTT; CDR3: CASSRRPGGDTEAFF
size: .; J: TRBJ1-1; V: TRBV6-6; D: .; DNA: TGTGCCAGCATCCCAGACAGGCTTAAGGAAGCTTTCTTT; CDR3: CASIPDRLKEAFF
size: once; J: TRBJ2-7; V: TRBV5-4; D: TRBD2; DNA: TGTGCCAGCAGCTTGGAAGGCGGGGGTGGCTACGAGCAGTACTTC; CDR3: CASSLEGGGGYEQYF
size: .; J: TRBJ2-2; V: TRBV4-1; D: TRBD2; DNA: TGCGCCAGCAGCCAAGATCCGGGGGGGCGTGGGGAGCTGTTTTTT; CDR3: CASSQDPGGRGELFF
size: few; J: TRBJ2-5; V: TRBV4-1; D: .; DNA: TGCGCCAGCAGCCAAGATGGGGAAGAGACCCAGTACTTC; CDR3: CASSQDGEETQYF
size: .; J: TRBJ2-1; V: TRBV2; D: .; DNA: TGTGCCAGCAGTGACAGGGGTGGGTCCTACAATGAGCAGTTCTTC; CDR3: CASSDRGGSYNEQFF
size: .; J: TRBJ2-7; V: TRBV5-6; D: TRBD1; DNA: TGTGCCAGCACCTCGGGACAGGACTCCTACGAGCAGTACTTC; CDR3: CASTSGQDSYEQYF
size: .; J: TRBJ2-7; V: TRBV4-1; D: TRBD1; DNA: TGCGCCAGCAGCCGAGGACAGGCCTACGAGCAGTACTTC; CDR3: CASSRGQAYEQYF
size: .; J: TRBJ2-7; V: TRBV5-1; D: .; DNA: TGCGCCAGCAGCTTGGCAGACGGAACATCCTACGAGCAGTACTTC; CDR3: CASSLADGTSYEQYF
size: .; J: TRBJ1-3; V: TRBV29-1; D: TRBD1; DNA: TGCAGCGTGGGACAGCAGTCTGGAAACACCATATATTTT; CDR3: CSVGQQSGNTIYF
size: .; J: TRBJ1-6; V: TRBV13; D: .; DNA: TGTGCCAGCAGCTTACGAACAGGGAGTTCTGGGAATTCACCCCTCCACTTT; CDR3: CASSLRTGSSGNSPLHF
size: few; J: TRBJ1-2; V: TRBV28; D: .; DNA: TGTGCCAGCAGTCAAAATAGGGACGTGGGCACCTTC; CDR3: CASSQNRDVGTF
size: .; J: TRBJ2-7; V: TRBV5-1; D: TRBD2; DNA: TGCGCCAGCAGCCTGGGACTGGGGGCTAGCGGGAGCTACGAGCAGTACTTC; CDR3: CASSLGLGASGSYEQYF